What follows are 30 T cell receptor beta chains derived from one specimen sequenced in a study of monozygotic twins with cystic fibrosis. TCRdb's copy holds only in-frame clones and misses some; the assay was immunoSEQ multiplex PCR. Among fewer than 15,000 clones, roughly 85% were seen once, and the ten largest hold 0.45% to 0.6%. The sequenced sample consisted of blood. These receptors came from a man aged 18 to 30 with cystic fibrosis.

The chain combines TRBV20-1 with TRBJ1-1, with D perhaps matching TRBD1 (6 bases). Germline CDR1 and CDR2: DFQATT and SNEGSKA (reference sequence). V was trimmed by 0 bases and J by 7 bases, leaving 6 bases between them. There are 11 residues in the CDR3. CDR3 sequence (DNA): TGCAGTGCTAGAGACAGGGGTGAAGCTTTCTTT. Residues: CSARDRGEAFF.

This rearrangement joins TRBV27 to TRBJ1-1, with a possible D match to TRBD1 (5 bases). The germline gives CDR1 MNHEY, CDR2 SMNVEV (reference sequence). There are 14 residues in the CDR3. Trimming removed 3 bases from V and 1 base from J, with 9 bases in between. The CDR3: CASSFRQGNTEAFF. CDR3 DNA sequence: TGTGCCAGCAGTTTCAGGCAGGGGAACACTGAAGCTTTCTTT.

This clone was seen once. This sample also contains other DNA sequences that code for the same CDR3. V gene TRBV18 combines with J gene TRBJ2-7; 11 bases match TRBD2. The CDR3 totals 15 residues. After removal of 3 bases from V and 1 base from J, the junction contained 2 bases not matched to a gene. Germline loops: CDR1 KGHSH, CDR2 LQKENI. CDR3 region: CASSPGTSGSYEQYF. CDR3 DNA: TGTGCCAGCTCACCCGGGACTAGCGGATCCTACGAGCAGTACTTC.

The chain combines TRBV5-1 with TRBJ2-7, with D perhaps assigned TRBD1 or TRBD2 (5 bases each). Germline V gives CDR1 SGHRS, CDR2 YFSETQ. CDR3 length: 13 residues. Trimming shortened V by 4 bases and J by 2 bases, and 10 bases separated the two germline ends. The CDR3 loop is CASSTGPPYEQYF. DNA of the CDR3: TGCGCCAGCAGCACGGGACCGCCCTACGAGCAGTACTTC. Filled out from reference TRBV5-1 and TRBJ2-7, the complete variable domain reads KAGVTQTPRYLIKTRGQQVTLSCSPISGHRSVSWYQQTPGQGLQFLFEYFSETQRNKGNFPGRFSGRQFSNSRSEMNVSTLELGDSALYLCASSTGPPYEQYFGPGTRLTVT.

Concerning this clone: This sample also contains other DNA sequences that code for the same CDR3. The chain carries TRBV5-1 and TRBJ2-7; the match to TRBD2 covers 10 bases. V shed 4 bases, J shed 5 bases, and the junction held 9 bases outside the gene matches. The CDR3 length is 15 residues. Per germline, CDR1 SGHRS and CDR2 YFSETQ. The CDR3 here is CASSDTGLAGDEQYF. In nucleotides, the CDR3 is TGCGCCAGCAGCGATACGGGGCTAGCGGGAGACGAGCAGTACTTC.

The chain links TRBV19 to TRBJ2-3; D may match TRBD1 or TRBD2 (5 bases each). The CDR3 sequence is 15 residues long. V gave up 4 bases and J gave up 0 bases, with 11 bases separating them. Germline V gives CDR1 LNHDA, CDR2 SQIVND (reference sequence). The CDR3 DNA reads as TGTGCCAGTAGTACCGGGACGGCTAGCACAGATACGCAGTATTTT. Translation: CASSTGTASTDTQYF.

This sequence joins TRBV5-1 and TRBJ2-7; TRBD2 agrees at 14 bases. Germline loops: CDR1 SGHRS, CDR2 YFSETQ. Trimming at V came to 3 bases and at J to 6 bases, leaving 20 bases not matched to a gene. The CDR3 has 20 amino acids. CDR3 amino acids: CASSWAGPGTSGGLKVEQYF. CDR3 nucleotides: TGCGCCAGCAGCTGGGCAGGTCCCGGGACTAGCGGGGGACTCAAAGTCGAGCAGTACTTC.

This sequence joins TRBV2 and TRBJ2-2; TRBD1 matches at 7 bases. Germline assignment: CDR1 SNHLY and CDR2 FYNNEI. The ends lost 8 bases at V and 5 bases at J; junction bases unmatched: 8. This CDR3 comprises 14 residues. The CDR3 here is CASAPGQTTGELFF. The DNA for the CDR3 is TGTGCCAGCGCACCGGGACAGACGACCGGGGAGCTGTTTTTT.

The chain carries TRBV27 and TRBJ2-7; 8 bases match TRBD1. The V segment lost 2 bases and the J segment 6 bases; nucleotides outside the gene matches: 3. The germline V gene has CDR1 MNHEY and CDR2 SMNVEV (reference sequence). This CDR3 region has 13 residues. The CDR3 is CASSLGTGGEQYF. Written as DNA, the CDR3 is TGTGCCAGCAGTTTAGGAACAGGGGGCGAGCAGTACTTC.

V is TRBV7-2 and J is TRBJ1-6, with D perhaps TRBD1 (6 bases). Per the germline V gene, CDR1 is SGHTA and CDR2 is FQGNSA. The CDR3 runs to 16 residues. Trimming cost V 1 base and J 6 bases, with 13 bases left between them. CDR3 sequence reads: CASSLGRLRGNSPLHF. Written as DNA, the CDR3 is TGTGCCAGCAGCTTAGGACGACTCAGGGGTAATTCACCCCTCCACTTT.

V and J are TRBV30 and TRBJ1-2, with TRBD1 matching 8 bases. This CDR3 spans 13 amino acids. Germline CDR1 GTSNPN, CDR2 SVGIG (reference sequence). V was clipped by 5 bases and J by 2 bases; unmatched bases: 4. The CDR3 nucleotides are TGTGCCTGGGCACAGGGGGTAAACTATGGCTACACCTTC. Translated, it gives CAWAQGVNYGYTF.

The chain uses TRBV5-1 and TRBJ2-1; D not certain. CDR1 and CDR2 (germline): SGHRS, YFSETQ. The CDR3 contains 12 residues. V gave up 4 bases and J gave up 7 bases, with 9 bases separating them. CDR3 sequence reads: CASSVPPNEQFF. CDR3 in DNA: TGCGCCAGCAGCGTCCCACCAAATGAGCAGTTCTTC.

The genes are TRBV30 and TRBJ1-3, with 9 bases fitting TRBD1. CDR1 is GTSNPN and CDR2 is SVGIG in the germline V gene (reference sequence). V lost 0 bases and J lost 7; bases outside the gene matches: 4. The CDR3 consists of 14 residues. This CDR3 is CAWSVWGQGNTIYF. Here the CDR3 DNA reads TGTGCCTGGAGTGTATGGGGACAGGGTAACACCATATATTTT.

This chain connects TRBV11-2 to TRBJ2-3; 7 bases agree with TRBD2. The CDR3 is made up of 15 amino acids. Trimming removed 6 bases from V and 0 bases from J; junction bases left unmatched: 6. Germline CDR1 SGHAT, CDR2 FQNNGV. The CDR3 loop reads CASREASGSTDTQYF. In DNA, the CDR3 is TGTGCCAGCAGAGAGGCTAGCGGAAGCACAGATACGCAGTATTTT.

This chain joins TRBV6-1 and TRBJ2-5, with TRBD2 matching 12 bases. J was trimmed by 1 base and V by 3 bases; bases with no gene match: 3. CDR3 length: 16 amino acids. CDR1 and CDR2 (germline): MNHNS, SASEGT. In nucleotides, the CDR3 is TGTGCCAGCAGTGAGAGGACTAGCGGGGTCCAAGAGACCCAGTACTTC. This sequence encodes CASSERTSGVQETQYF.

The chain recombines TRBV4-3 with TRBJ1-1; TRBD1 is a possible D gene (5 bases). Germline V gene data show CDR1 as LGHNA and CDR2 as YSLEER. Trimming removed 4 bases at V and 6 bases at J, with 21 bases between. The CDR3 consists of 16 residues. CDR3 loop: CASSPGGEGPGPEAFF. CDR3 in DNA: TGCGCCAGCAGCCCTGGGGGTGAGGGGCCCGGTCCTGAAGCTTTCTTT.

V gene TRBV7-2 combines with J gene TRBJ2-7; D gene uncertain. Trimming pared 2 bases from V and 1 base from J, leaving 9 bases between. Germline V gene lookup returns CDR1 SGHTA and CDR2 FQGNSA. There are 14 residues in the CDR3. The CDR3 bases are TGTGCCAGCAGCTTATCGGCCTCTTCCTACGAGCAGTACTTC. Translating gives CASSLSASSYEQYF.

V usage is TRBV5-4 and J usage is TRBJ2-7, with D possibly being TRBD1 (5 bases). The CDR3 has 13 amino acids. Trimming removed 9 bases from V and 7 bases from J, with 20 bases in between. The germline V gene encodes CDR1 SGHNT and CDR2 YYREEE (reference sequence). This CDR3 reads CATAVWGIKEQYF. DNA of the CDR3: TGTGCCACCGCCGTCTGGGGCATAAAAGAGCAGTACTTC.

This chain uses TRBV7-9 with TRBJ2-7, with TRBD1 identical over 9 bases. Germline-derived CDR1 and CDR2 are SEHNR and FQNEAQ (reference sequence). This CDR3 has 14 residues. The ends lost 5 bases at V and 4 bases at J; junction bases unmatched: 6. CDR3 sequence: CASSGDRAFYEQYF. In nucleotides, the CDR3 is TGTGCCAGCAGCGGGGACAGGGCGTTTTACGAGCAGTACTTC.

The chain uses TRBV5-5 and TRBJ1-2, with unresolved D. CDR1 and CDR2 from the germline V gene are SGHKS and YYEKEE (reference sequence). The CDR3 spans 13 residues. V was pared by 0 bases and J by 4 bases, with 7 bases between. As DNA, the CDR3 is TGTGCCAGCAGCTTGGCCGAAGGCTATGGCTACACCTTC. Amino acid sequence: CASSLAEGYGYTF.

This clone occurred a few times. This rearrangement joins TRBV10-1 to TRBJ1-1, with D tentatively TRBD1 (6 bases). The CDR3 spans 13 residues. Germline loops: CDR1 WNHNN, CDR2 SYGVQD (reference sequence). V lost 8 bases to trimming and J lost 1 base, with 11 bases between them. The CDR3 is CASGMTGNTEAFF. The DNA for the CDR3 is TGCGCCAGCGGAATGACAGGGAACACTGAAGCTTTCTTT.

J is TRBJ2-5 and V is TRBV5-6; 8 bases match TRBD2. The germline CDR1 and CDR2 sequences are SGHDT and YYEEEE. With V trimmed by 5 bases and J by 5 bases, 11 bases remained unmatched. The CDR3 is 15 amino acids. The DNA for the CDR3 is TGTGCCAGCAGAGGGGAGCGGGAGTTATGGGAGACCCAGTACTTC. Residues: CASRGERELWETQYF.

The chain uses TRBV7-9 and TRBJ1-6; possibly TRBD1 for D (6 bases). Germline CDR1 is SEHNR and CDR2 is FQNEAQ (reference sequence). The CDR3 loop spans 15 amino acids. V dropped 2 bases and J dropped 5 bases, with 10 bases sitting between them. The CDR3 bases are TGTGCCAGCAGCTTAACAGGGTCCCATAATTCACCCCTCCACTTT. It translates to CASSLTGSHNSPLHF.

V gene TRBV6-1 combines with J gene TRBJ2-3; 14 bases align to TRBD2. Unmatched junction bases numbered 14, after V lost 2 bases and J lost 4 bases. Germline V gives CDR1 MNHNS, CDR2 SASEGT. The CDR3 extends over 20 amino acids. CDR3 in amino acids: CASSESRLAGGPHFADTQYF. The CDR3 bases are TGTGCCAGCAGTGAAAGCCGACTAGCGGGAGGGCCGCATTTCGCAGATACGCAGTATTTT.

The chain links TRBV5-6 to TRBJ2-5; 7 bases map to TRBD1. Judging by the DNA end, TRBJ2-7 fits better; the J call may be wrong. Germline V lookup: CDR1 SGHDT, CDR2 YYEEEE. There are 16 residues in the CDR3. CDR3 sequence: CASSRSRQGISYEQYF. DNA for the CDR3: TGTGCCAGCAGCCGCTCCCGACAGGGAATCTCCTACGAGCAGTACTTC.

The V and J genes are TRBV18 and TRBJ1-1; the D is unclear. V was pared by 2 bases and J by 4 bases, with 8 bases between. The CDR3 loop spans 13 amino acids. The germline V gene has CDR1 KGHSH and CDR2 LQKENI. CDR3 amino acids: CASSPGPATEAFF. The DNA for the CDR3 is TGTGCCAGCTCACCAGGGCCAGCCACTGAAGCTTTCTTT.

Regarding this clone: The junction shows a germline mismatch at one end, possibly a read error. The chain links TRBV4-3 to TRBJ2-7; possibly TRBD2 for D (7 bases). The CDR3 length is 15 residues. The germline V gene encodes CDR1 LGHNA and CDR2 YSLEER. CDR3 in amino acids: CASSPEGGPSYGQYF. The CDR3 DNA reads TGCGCCAGCAGCCCCGAGGGGGGGCCCTCCTACGGGCAGTACTTC.

The chain carries TRBV4-1 and TRBJ2-3; 12 bases match TRBD2. This CDR3 region has 17 residues. Germline V gene data show CDR1 as MGHRA and CDR2 as YSYEKL. V gave up 2 bases and J gave up 4 bases; unmatched junction bases: 7. In nucleotides, the CDR3 is TGCGCCAGCAGCCAACCTAGACTAGCGGGAGTGGCAGATACGCAGTATTTT. Its translation is CASSQPRLAGVADTQYF.

The chain has TRBV15 and TRBJ2-2; possibly TRBD1 for D (5 bases). Per the germline V gene, CDR1 is LNHNV and CDR2 is YYDKDF (reference sequence). This CDR3 region has 13 residues. Deletions cut 8 bases from V and 3 bases from J, with 10 bases between. The CDR3 DNA sequence: TGTGCCACCCGGACAAGGGACACCGGGGAGCTGTTTTTT. Translation: CATRTRDTGELFF.

V gene TRBV11-2 combines with J gene TRBJ2-1; tentatively, D is TRBD2 (6 bases). CDR1 and CDR2 from the germline V gene are SGHAT and FQNNGV. The CDR3 runs 15 residues. The ends were cut back, 1 base at V and 0 bases at J, with 7 bases in the middle. The CDR3 protein is CASSLGRGSYNEQFF. As DNA, the CDR3 is TGTGCCAGCAGCTTAGGGCGGGGCTCCTACAATGAGCAGTTCTTC.